Here is one T cell receptor (beta chain) with its context. The antigen remains undetermined. The data were taken from a study of cytotoxic CD8 clonotypes in ibrutinib-treated CLL. Roughly 1.9 micrograms of genomic DNA (from cryopreserved PBMCs) were used for TCR beta libraries. Generated by immunoSEQ multiplex PCR, the TCRdb table keeps only in-frame clones and is missing some. The table has a few hundred thousand clones, around 66% seen once; the top ten hold roughly 6.7%. Points from the study as a whole: Public clonotypes, rarely seen, contracted or held steady on treatment.

The germline V gene encodes CDR1 SGHRS and CDR2 YFSETQ. The V end was cut by 0 bases, the J end by 0 bases, with 13 bases between. The CDR3 runs 17 residues. The receptor was derived from a human donor with chronic lymphocytic leukemia. The specimen was PBMCs, collected after 36 months of ibrutinib treatment. The J gene is TRBJ1-3, the V gene TRBV5-1; D might be TRBD1 (6 bases). The CDR3 reads CASSLDGGGISGNTIYF. The CDR3 DNA is TGCGCCAGCAGCTTGGATGGGGGCGGCATCTCTGGAAACACCATATATTTT.